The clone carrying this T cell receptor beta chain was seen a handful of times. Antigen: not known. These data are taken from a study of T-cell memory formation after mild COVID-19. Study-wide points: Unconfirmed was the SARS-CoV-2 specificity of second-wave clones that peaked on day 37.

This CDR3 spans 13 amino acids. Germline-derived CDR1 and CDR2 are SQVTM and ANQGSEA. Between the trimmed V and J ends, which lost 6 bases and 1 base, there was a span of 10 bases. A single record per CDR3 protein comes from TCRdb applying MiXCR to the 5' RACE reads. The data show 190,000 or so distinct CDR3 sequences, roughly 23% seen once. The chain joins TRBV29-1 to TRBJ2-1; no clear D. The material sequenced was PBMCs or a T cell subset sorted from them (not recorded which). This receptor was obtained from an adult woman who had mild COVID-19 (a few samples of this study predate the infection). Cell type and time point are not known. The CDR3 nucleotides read TGCAGCGTCCTCGGAGTTTCCTACAATGAGCAGTTCTTC. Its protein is CSVLGVSYNEQFF.